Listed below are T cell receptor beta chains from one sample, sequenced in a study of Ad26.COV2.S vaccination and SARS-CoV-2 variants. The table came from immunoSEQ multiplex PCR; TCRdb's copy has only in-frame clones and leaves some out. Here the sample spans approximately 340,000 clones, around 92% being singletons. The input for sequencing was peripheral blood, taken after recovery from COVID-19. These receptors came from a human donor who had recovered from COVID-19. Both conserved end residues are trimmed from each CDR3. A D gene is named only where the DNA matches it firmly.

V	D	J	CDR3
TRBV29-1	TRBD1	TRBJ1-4	SVDFRDRGGISVGEKLF
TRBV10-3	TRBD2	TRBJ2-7	AIGYGTSATYEQY
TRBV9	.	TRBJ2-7	ASSDGAGWEQY
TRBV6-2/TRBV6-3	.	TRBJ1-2	ASSSPPTGNENYGYT
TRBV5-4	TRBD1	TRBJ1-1	ASSWDRGSSEAF
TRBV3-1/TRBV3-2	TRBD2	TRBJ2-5	ASSQDRGGLGHETQY
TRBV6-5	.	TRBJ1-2	ASRQGTNYGYT
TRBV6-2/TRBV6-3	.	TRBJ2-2	ASSRGETGELF
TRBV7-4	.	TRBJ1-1	ASSLHRDGYTEAF
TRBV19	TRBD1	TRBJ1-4	ASSSTRGREDEKLF
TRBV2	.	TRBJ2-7	ASSDVGAAYEQY
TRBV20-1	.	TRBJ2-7	SAALLFEQY
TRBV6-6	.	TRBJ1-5	ASSSVVGSNQPQH
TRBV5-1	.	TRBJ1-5	ASSPRPGSGYGDQPQH
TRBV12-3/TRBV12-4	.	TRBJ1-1	ASSRQMNTEAF
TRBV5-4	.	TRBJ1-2	ASSFPGRDGYT
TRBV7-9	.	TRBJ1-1	ASSLGKNTEAF
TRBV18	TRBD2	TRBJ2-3	ASSPLLAGGRTDTQY
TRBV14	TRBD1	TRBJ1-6	ASSRTGGARNSPLH
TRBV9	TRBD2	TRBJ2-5	ASSTGGDQETQY
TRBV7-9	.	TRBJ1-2	GGESQTNYGYT
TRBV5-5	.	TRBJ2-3	ASSLTSFTDTQY
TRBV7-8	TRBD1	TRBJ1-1	ASSDRANTEAF
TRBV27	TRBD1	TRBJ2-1	ASSTGQGLSNEQF
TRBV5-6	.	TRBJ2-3	ASSLPIPSSPDTQY
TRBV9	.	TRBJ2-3	ASSVEGQGQRDTQY
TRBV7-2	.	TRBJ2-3	ASSLDALSTDTQY
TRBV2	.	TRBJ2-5	ASSPDRGGKETQY
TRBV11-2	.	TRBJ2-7	ASSWDGQISYEQY
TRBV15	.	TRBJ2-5	ATSRDQQQETQY
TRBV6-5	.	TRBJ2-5	ASSWKLQETQY
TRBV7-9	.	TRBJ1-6	ASSPGQNNSPLH
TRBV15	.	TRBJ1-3	ATSRGVSGLGNTIY
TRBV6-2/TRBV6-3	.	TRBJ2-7	ASSWGTEQY
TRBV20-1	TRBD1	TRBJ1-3	SASERTGEVAGNTIY
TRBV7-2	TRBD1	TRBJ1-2	ASSFLTGGYGYT
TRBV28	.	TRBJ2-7	ASSLDLATYYEQY
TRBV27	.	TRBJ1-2	ASSLKRNYGYT
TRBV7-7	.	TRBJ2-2	ASSPPDGTTGELF
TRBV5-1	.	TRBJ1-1	ASSPVSGTNEAF
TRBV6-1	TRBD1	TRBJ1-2	ASSDWDRTKLYGYT
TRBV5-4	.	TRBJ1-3	ASGRDRGNTIY
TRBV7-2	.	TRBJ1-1	ASSAPLGSAEAF
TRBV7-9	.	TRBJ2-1	ASSPDRAEGREQF
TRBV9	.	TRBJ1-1	ASSTAWGDTEAF
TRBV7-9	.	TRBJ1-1	ASSPVENYMNTEAF
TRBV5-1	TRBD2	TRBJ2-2	ASSLDSGAGTGELF
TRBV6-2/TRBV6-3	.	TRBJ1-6	ASSSSPLGNSPLH
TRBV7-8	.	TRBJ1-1	ASSPRSRILSTEAF
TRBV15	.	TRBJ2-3	ATSSLRQVPSTDTQY
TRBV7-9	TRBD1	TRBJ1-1	ASGTGRLNTEAF
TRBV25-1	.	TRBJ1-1	ASSGTTGNEAF
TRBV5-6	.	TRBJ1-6	ASSRDYSPLH
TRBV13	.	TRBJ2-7	ASSAGAFGQY
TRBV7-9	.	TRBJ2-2	ASSLQAGTGELF
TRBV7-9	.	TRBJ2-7	ASSQSDSRPYEQY
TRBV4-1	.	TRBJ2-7	ASSQVITSLEQY